A single sample is the source of the 27 T cell receptor beta chains below, sequenced in a study of control samples from healthy donors and cancer patients. Sequencing used immunoSEQ multiplex PCR; TCRdb keeps in-frame clones, though not all of them. The table includes 120,000 or so clones, roughly 92% detected once. Sequences were obtained from blood. These receptors all come from a young woman in good health.

This clone appeared a single time. The CDR3 DNA follows: TGTGCCAGCAGTAGGGGCGCGGGGGGCTACACCTTC. Translating gives CASSRGAGGYTF. The chain recombines TRBV2 with TRBJ1-2; D is possibly TRBD1 (5 bases). Trimming cost V 5 bases and J 8 bases, with 12 bases left between them. CDR1 is SNHLY and CDR2 is FYNNEI in the germline V gene. The CDR3 sequence is 12 residues long.

The rearrangement joins TRBV19 to TRBJ1-4; 11 bases align to TRBD1. The V gene end was trimmed by 3 bases and the J gene end by 7 bases; junction bases not matched to a gene: 4. CDR1 LNHDA and CDR2 SQIVND come from the germline V gene (reference sequence). This CDR3 region has 15 residues. The CDR3 DNA reads as TGTGCCAGTAGTATTGGGACAGGGGGAACTGAAAAACTGTTTTTT. Its protein product is CASSIGTGGTEKLFF.

The chain carries TRBV7-9 and TRBJ1-2; the D gene is possibly TRBD1 (5 bases). This CDR3 is 12 amino acids long. V lost 8 bases to trimming and J lost 3 bases, with 10 bases between them. Germline V gives CDR1 SEHNR, CDR2 FQNEAQ (reference sequence). The CDR3 region is CASVGGDYGYTF. CDR3 nucleotide sequence: TGTGCCAGCGTCGGGGGGGACTATGGCTACACCTTC.

The rearrangement links TRBV4-3 to TRBJ1-4, with D unclear. This CDR3 is built from 13 residues. The V and J ends lost 6 bases and 2 bases respectively, with 7 bases between them. Germline lookup yields CDR1 LGHNA and CDR2 YSLEER. CDR3 in DNA: TGCGCCAGCAGGGAACGGACTAATGAAAAACTGTTTTTT. Protein sequence: CASRERTNEKLFF.

This rearrangement joins TRBV6-4 to TRBJ1-5; 8 bases are shared with TRBD1. The V segment lost 4 bases and the J segment 5 bases; nucleotides outside the gene matches: 7. Germline-derived CDR1 and CDR2 are MRHNA and SNTAGT. The CDR3 sequence is 15 residues long. The chain's CDR3 is CASSVRGQGHQPQHF. CDR3 in DNA: TGTGCCAGCAGTGTCCGAGGACAGGGCCATCAGCCCCAGCATTTT.

This chain connects TRBV7-9 to TRBJ2-1; 11 bases agree with TRBD2. V was clipped by 0 bases and J by 9 bases; unmatched bases: 4. Germline V gene lookup returns CDR1 SEHNR and CDR2 FQNEAQ (reference sequence). The CDR3 is 15 residues long. The DNA of the CDR3 is TGTGCCAGCAGCTTAGCTAGCGGGAGGGCCATTGAGCAGTTCTTC. Translated: CASSLASGRAIEQFF.

This chain joins TRBV27 and TRBJ2-7; no reliable D call. CDR3 length equals 14 residues. Trimming left V 7 bases short and J 0 bases short, with 13 bases between. Germline V gives CDR1 MNHEY, CDR2 SMNVEV (reference sequence). CDR3 sequence (DNA): TGTGCCAGCAAAATGATCCCTAACTCCTACGAGCAGTACTTC. Translated, it gives CASKMIPNSYEQYF.

V is TRBV28 and J is TRBJ2-3; TRBD1 agrees at 8 bases. Germline V gene data show CDR1 as MDHEN and CDR2 as SYDVKM. Trimming took 6 bases from V and 2 from J; bases not matched to a gene: 4. The CDR3 loop spans 14 amino acids. The CDR3 DNA sequence: TGTGCCAGCAGCCCGGGACAGGTCACAGATACGCAGTATTTT. Its protein is CASSPGQVTDTQYF.

This clone came up once. The V gene is TRBV5-4, the J gene TRBJ2-5, with D tentatively TRBD2 (5 bases). Trimming removed 2 bases at V and 0 bases at J, with 11 bases between. CDR3 length: 15 amino acids. CDR1 and CDR2 (germline): SGHNT, YYREEE (reference sequence). CDR3 loop: CASSLHTGNQETQYF. DNA of the CDR3: TGTGCCAGCAGCTTACATACCGGGAACCAAGAGACCCAGTACTTC.

The chain employs TRBV3-1 (or the pseudogene TRBV3-2) and TRBJ1-3; D gene unclear. The CDR3 loop spans 15 amino acids. The germline V gene encodes CDR1 LGHDT and CDR2 YNNKEL (reference sequence). V lost 2 bases, J lost 0 bases, and 8 bases lay in between. The CDR3 region is CASSQNTVSGNTIYF. The CDR3 DNA reads as TGTGCCAGCAGCCAAAACACGGTCTCTGGAAACACCATATATTTT.

This chain uses TRBV28 with TRBJ1-2, with D possibly being TRBD1 (5 bases). The CDR3 has 13 amino acids. Trimming shortened V by 3 bases and J by 5 bases, and 10 bases separated the two germline ends. CDR1 is MDHEN, CDR2 SYDVKM, per germline. As DNA, the CDR3 is TGTGCCAGCAGTTTTCGACAGCCGTATGGCTACACCTTC. Protein: CASSFRQPYGYTF.

J is TRBJ1-5 and V is TRBV18; D call uncertain. There are 14 residues in the CDR3. V was pared by 3 bases and J by 8 bases, with 14 bases between. The germline V gene encodes CDR1 KGHSH and CDR2 LQKENI. The CDR3 protein is CASSPASSGEPQHF. The CDR3 DNA is TGTGCCAGCTCACCCGCCTCGTCCGGGGAGCCCCAGCATTTT.

The genes are TRBV6-4 and TRBJ1-1; 8 bases align to TRBD1. Germline loops: CDR1 MRHNA, CDR2 SNTAGT. The CDR3 runs to 16 residues. Losses at the gene ends were 3 bases for V and 1 base for J; bases not matched to a gene: 7. In DNA, the CDR3 is TGTGCCAGCAGTGAAAATGGGGGGACAGGGAACACTGAAGCTTTCTTT. Translating it yields CASSENGGTGNTEAFF.

In its sample, this clone was seen a few times. The V gene is TRBV10-3, the J gene TRBJ1-2; the match to TRBD1 covers 7 bases. The ends lost 9 bases at V and 0 bases at J; junction bases unmatched: 10. This CDR3 spans 15 amino acids. Per the germline V gene, CDR1 is ENHRY and CDR2 is SYGVKD. Here the CDR3 DNA reads TGTGCCATTGCCGAACAGGGGCTAGCTAACTATGGCTACACCTTC. Protein: CAIAEQGLANYGYTF.

CDR3 sequence: CASSLLGLEAFF. Here the CDR3 DNA reads TGCGCCAGCAGCTTGTTGGGACTGGAAGCTTTCTTT. V gene TRBV5-1 combines with J gene TRBJ1-1; perhaps TRBD1 as D (5 bases). The CDR3 contains 12 residues. Deletions cut 1 base from V and 8 bases from J, with 9 bases between. Germline V CDR1 and CDR2: SGHRS, YFSETQ.

This clone was seen once. V gene TRBV19 combines with J gene TRBJ1-5; 12 nucleotides line up with TRBD1. The J segment lost 7 bases and the V segment lost 1 base, leaving 5 bases of the junction unmatched. The length of the CDR3 is 16 residues. Looked up from germline, CDR1 is LNHDA and CDR2 is SQIVND (reference sequence). CDR3 in DNA: TGTGCCAGTAGTATAGCCGGGACAGGGGGCGGGCAGCCCCAGCATTTT. It is translated as CASSIAGTGGGQPQHF.

The chain uses TRBV28 and TRBJ2-1; no firm D call. The germline V gene encodes CDR1 MDHEN and CDR2 SYDVKM. The CDR3 spans 12 residues. The ends were cut back, 3 bases at V and 3 bases at J, with 3 bases in the middle. CDR3: CASSFLYNEQFF. CDR3 DNA sequence: TGTGCCAGCAGTTTTCTCTACAATGAGCAGTTCTTC.

J is TRBJ1-1 and V is TRBV5-5; 7 bases match TRBD1. CDR1 is SGHKS, CDR2 YYEKEE, per germline (reference sequence). V lost 4 bases, J lost 0 bases, and 18 bases stayed unmatched. This CDR3 region has 19 residues. The CDR3 spells CASSPRPGGQGVLNTEAFF. The DNA for the CDR3 is TGTGCCAGCAGCCCCCGGCCGGGGGGCCAGGGGGTCTTGAACACTGAAGCTTTCTTT.

The V and J genes are TRBV6-5 and TRBJ2-1; 7 bases match TRBD1. J lost 9 bases, V lost 2 bases, and 13 bases had no gene match. The CDR3 extends over 16 amino acids. Germline V gene data show CDR1 as MNHEY and CDR2 as SVGAGI. The CDR3 sequence is CASSYTNTGAGGEQFF. Written as DNA, the CDR3 is TGTGCCAGCAGTTACACCAATACAGGGGCTGGAGGTGAGCAGTTCTTC.

This rearrangement joins TRBV5-1 to TRBJ2-5, with 7 nucleotides matching TRBD1. The CDR3 has 14 residues. Germline loops: CDR1 SGHRS, CDR2 YFSETQ. The V gene end was trimmed by 5 bases and the J gene end by 2 bases; junction bases not matched to a gene: 6. Here the CDR3 reads CASSYRDRQETQYF. In DNA, the CDR3 is TGCGCCAGCAGTTATCGGGACAGACAAGAGACCCAGTACTTC.

The gene calls are TRBV11-2 and TRBJ2-6, with 7 bases that match TRBD1. V was pared by 1 base and J by 0 bases, with 9 bases of the junction left unmatched. This CDR3 comprises 19 residues. CDR1 is SGHAT, CDR2 FQNNGV, per germline. This CDR3 is CASSLGAGTVSSGANVLTF. The CDR3 coding sequence is TGTGCCAGCAGCTTAGGTGCCGGGACAGTATCCTCTGGGGCCAACGTCCTGACTTTC. Combining the CDR3 with reference TRBV11-2 and TRBJ2-6 gives the whole variable domain EAGVAQSPRYKIIEKRQSVAFWCNPISGHATLYWYQQILGQGPKLLIQFQNNGVVDDSQLPKDRFSAERLKGVDSTLKIQPAKLEDSAVYLCASSLGAGTVSSGANVLTFGAGSRLTVL.

This chain links TRBV9 with TRBJ2-2; TRBD2 matches 8 bases. J was trimmed by 6 bases and V by 3 bases; bases with no gene match: 10. Germline loops: CDR1 SGDLS, CDR2 YYNGEE. The CDR3 spans 16 residues. The CDR3 region has the DNA TGTGCCAGCAGCGAGGCCCCTTCCGGGGGGGCCGGGGAGCTGTTTTTT. Its translation is CASSEAPSGGAGELFF.

Here the CDR3 reads CASSKPGQQYNEQFF. The CDR3 bases are TGTGCCAGCAGCAAACCGGGACAGCAGTACAATGAGCAGTTCTTC. V and J are TRBV3-1 (or the pseudogene TRBV3-2) and TRBJ2-1; 7 nucleotides line up with TRBD1. The CDR3 covers 15 residues. V lost 5 bases, J lost 4 bases, and 8 bases stayed unmatched. Germline V gives CDR1 LGHDT, CDR2 YNNKEL (reference sequence).

In DNA, the CDR3 is TGTGCCAGCAGTCTCCCAACCGGGACAGGCGGATCACCCCTCCACTTT. It codes for CASSLPTGTGGSPLHF. V is TRBV28 and J is TRBJ1-6; 8 bases align to TRBD1. Germline V gene lookup returns CDR1 MDHEN and CDR2 SYDVKM. J was trimmed by 10 bases and V by 5 bases; bases with no gene match: 13. CDR3 length: 16 amino acids. Drawing the rest from reference TRBV28 and TRBJ1-6, the complete variable domain is DVKVTQSSRYLVKRTGEKVFLECVQDMDHENMFWYRQDPGLGLRLIYFSYDVKMKEKGDIPEGYSVSREKKERFSLILESASTNQTSMYLCASSLPTGTGGSPLHFGNGTRLTVT.

The V call is TRBV19, the J call TRBJ1-2; 8 bases are shared with TRBD1. Germline trimming cut 8 bases from V and 7 bases from J; bases unmatched to any gene: 30. This CDR3 is 20 amino acids long. The germline CDR1 and CDR2 sequences are LNHDA and SQIVND (reference sequence). The CDR3 loop is CASGADIRSQPQGARGGYTF. The CDR3, as DNA: TGTGCCAGTGGTGCTGATATCCGGTCCCAACCGCAGGGGGCGCGAGGTGGCTACACCTTC.

The DNA for the CDR3 is TGCGCCAGCAGCTTGAACGGGGGGGACACCGGGGAGCTGTTTTTT. It codes for CASSLNGGDTGELFF. The chain links TRBV5-1 to TRBJ2-2, with 8 bases lining up with TRBD2. CDR3 size: 15 residues. J lost 3 bases, V lost 1 base, and 2 bases had no gene match. Germline CDR1 SGHRS, CDR2 YFSETQ.

V is TRBV4-3 and J is TRBJ2-1, with a tentative D call TRBD2 (5 bases). CDR3 length: 16 residues. From germline, CDR1 is LGHNA and CDR2 YSLEER. V gave up 1 base and J gave up 5 bases, with 15 bases separating them. CDR3 sequence: CASSQVWRATHNEQFF. In DNA, the CDR3 is TGCGCCAGCAGCCAAGTGTGGCGGGCAACACACAATGAGCAGTTCTTC.